This T cell receptor beta chain was found in a study of T cells in localized non-small cell lung cancer (dated by TCRdb to the early 2020s). With regard to the full study: The study analyzed T cell repertoires of about 230 early-stage NSCLC patients, comparing tumors and uninvolved tumor-adjacent lungs. The cohort was made up of under 250 treatment-naive NSCLC patients whose localized lung tumors had been resected. The mean age of the NSCLC patients was about 70 years, with 130 or so men and 95 to 110 women. Results and caveats for the whole study, not just this receptor: Uninvolved tumor-adjacent lung showed the highest T cell clonality, higher than tumor, which suggests more focused antigenic responses in the uninvolved tumor-adjacent lung. Longer overall survival was associated with higher blood T cell density, whereas shorter survival was associated with higher adjacent-lung clonality. Because the study design was exploratory, TCR variables were selected using unadjusted p-values without false-discovery rate correction. Because multi-region tumor sequencing was not done, intratumor heterogeneity could not be ruled out. Of the top 100 tumor clones, a median of roughly 53 were detected in paired uninvolved adjacent lung; roughly 29 were also among that lung's top 100.

Points on this clone: The target of this receptor is not known. No base-level quality is on record; no much larger clone is a single base apart.

Trimming takes 5 bases from V and 0 bases from J, and the germline ends sit 14 bases apart. CDR1 SEHNR and CDR2 FQNEAQ were looked up in the germline V gene (reference sequence). Spanning cysteine to phenylalanine, the CDR3 consists of 15 amino acids. Just CDR3 DNA is preserved here, 45 bases in frame from base 1. TCR beta CDR3 regions were sequenced from DNA using the immunoSEQ Assay. The study's own analysis went as follows. T cell density was computed as TCR beta template counts normalized to usable DNA estimated by amplifying housekeeping genes. Richness was estimated with the preseqR package, extrapolating to 400,000 templates for PBMC samples and 120,000 templates for tissue samples. Clonality was calculated as one minus Pielou's evenness. To identify tissue-enriched TCRs, differential abundance testing was run on productive amino-acid clonotypes with a minimum total count of 5 and an alpha of 0.1. The Jaccard Index and the Morisita Overlap Index were used to quantify repertoire overlap between compartments. TCR beta CDR3s were clustered by GLIPH together with public tetramer-defined viral CDR3s, and at least three viral sequences plus V-gene enrichment were required for viral motifs. Sourced from immuneACCESS, this table was stored by TCRdb with only in-frame sequences that have V and J called. A share of the clones is absent; for the studies checked, an unresolved V gene accounts for under half, and the remainder has no known explanation. V and J calls plus clone size are reproduced from that table; the DNA served to infer D and trimming. In all, the sample holds 20,000 to 25,000 clones, and about 90% of those were seen once. The ten most abundant clones make up around 7% of the sample.

At diagnosis, peripheral blood, uninvolved tumor-adjacent lung and tumor were collected and stored as a combination of fresh-frozen and FFPE material. For TCR repertoire profiling, the blood samples were analyzed as peripheral blood mononuclear cells. The material sequenced was peripheral blood, taken before any cancer treatment. This TCR derives from a male donor at least 60 years old with stage I squamous cell lung carcinoma. The rearranged chain carries TRBV7-9 and TRBJ2-7; TRBD1 is possibly the D segment (5 matching bases). The bases are TGTGCCAGCAGCCATTTGACAGTCAGCTCCTACGAGCAGTACTTC. This yields the protein CASSHLTVSSYEQYF.